These 7 T cell receptor beta chains originate from one sample sequenced in a study of PD-L1 blockade in urothelial cancer. Clones were read by immunoSEQ multiplex PCR, and TCRdb kept only the in-frame ones, dropping some. The sample comprises around 41,000 clones, around nine tenths of which are singletons, and 14% rests with the top ten. The source was PBMCs, collected around atezolizumab (anti-PD-L1) treatment. The receptor set was obtained from a woman aged 55 to 70 with urothelial cancer.

The chain combines TRBV2 with TRBJ2-1; 11 nucleotides line up with TRBD2. The CDR3 has 13 amino acids. The junction had 6 bases not matched to a gene; V was cut back by 7 bases and J by 10 bases. Germline values: CDR1 SNHLY, CDR2 FYNNEI. DNA of the CDR3: TGTGCCAGCAACCTACTAGCGGGAGAGGAGCAGTTCTTC. Its protein product is CASNLLAGEEQFF. Complete variable domain (other parts from reference TRBV2 and TRBJ2-1): EPEVTQTPSHQVTQMGQEVILRCVPISNHLYFYWYRQILGQKVEFLVSFYNNEISEKSEIFDDQFSVERPDGSNFTLKIRSTKLEDSAMYFCASNLLAGEEQFFGPGTRLTVL.

The chain couples TRBV19 to TRBJ1-6; D is uncertain. Germline CDR1 is LNHDA and CDR2 is SQIVND (reference sequence). The CDR3 spans 19 residues. V was pared by 5 bases and J by 0 bases, with 20 bases between. CDR3 sequence: CASSPRKDGLASYNSPLHF. The CDR3 DNA follows: TGTGCCAGTAGTCCAAGAAAGGACGGCCTAGCCTCCTATAATTCACCCCTCCACTTT.

The V call is TRBV25-1, the J call TRBJ1-2; possibly TRBD1 for D (5 bases). The germline gives CDR1 MGHDK, CDR2 SYGVNS. The CDR3 spans 12 residues. Trimming removed 4 bases at V and 8 bases at J, with 11 bases between. The CDR3 here is CASSGGLRGYTF. The CDR3 bases are TGTGCCAGCAGTGGGGGCCTCCGGGGCTACACCTTC.

CDR3 protein: CASSQVAGLTDTQYF. The DNA for the CDR3 is TGCGCCAGCAGCCAAGTAGCGGGCCTCACAGATACGCAGTATTTT. The chain is built from TRBV5-1 and TRBJ2-3; 7 nucleotides line up with TRBD2. Germline V gives CDR1 SGHRS, CDR2 YFSETQ. The V gene end was trimmed by 4 bases and the J gene end by 2 bases; junction bases not matched to a gene: 7. The CDR3 runs to 15 residues.

This sequence joins TRBV27 and TRBJ1-2, with 8 bases aligning to TRBD1. Germline-derived CDR1 and CDR2 are MNHEY and SMNVEV (reference sequence). With V trimmed by 3 bases and J by 5 bases, 14 bases remained unmatched. This CDR3 is 17 amino acids long. In DNA, the CDR3 is TGTGCCAGCAGTTTGCAGGGGGCGCCCCTGGAGGCGTATGGCTACACCTTC. Protein: CASSLQGAPLEAYGYTF.

The CDR3 DNA is TGTGCCAGCAGTTCCCTAGCGGGAGGTGATGAGCAGTTCTTC. Translated, it gives CASSSLAGGDEQFF. This chain connects TRBV6-6 to TRBJ2-1, with 11 bases that match TRBD2. This CDR3 comprises 14 residues. The V gene end was trimmed by 4 bases and the J gene end by 8 bases; junction bases not matched to a gene: 4. Germline CDR1 MNHNY, CDR2 SVGAGI (reference sequence).

The rearrangement links TRBV29-1 to TRBJ2-7; 8 nucleotides agree with TRBD2. This CDR3 is 14 amino acids long. V lost 3 bases to trimming and J lost 3 bases; unmatched junction nucleotides: 7. Looked up from germline, CDR1 is SQVTM and CDR2 is ANQGSEA. The CDR3 coding sequence is TGCAGCGTTGACAGGCTAGCGGGTAACTACGAGCAGTACTTC. Translated, it gives CSVDRLAGNYEQYF.